Below, one T cell receptor (beta chain) is given with its context. No antigen is known for it. CDR1 is SEHNR, CDR2 FQNEAQ, per germline (reference sequence). The V gene lost 7 bases and the J gene lost 8 bases, with 18 bases spanning the gap. CDR3 length equals 14 residues. This sample was taken from a study of T cell responses to AZD1222 COVID-19 vaccine. Study results and limitations: It should be noted that donors were predominantly white British and more often female, and clonal diversity was possibly underestimated. Reportedly, nearly half of unique spike TCRs recognized epitopes outside B.1.351/B.1.1.7 mutations.

Method: immunoSEQ multiplex PCR; TCRdb's copy keeps in-frame clones and lacks some. This table has some 130,000 clones, roughly 85% appearing once. The chain links TRBV7-9 to TRBJ2-1, with TRBD1 as a possible D gene (7 bases). The sequence was collected from an adult in good health. This specimen consisted of peripheral blood, obtained on day 0 of MenACWY control vaccination. The CDR3 DNA reads as TGTGCCAGCAATATGCAGGGGGGTTACGATGAGCAGTTCTTC. Amino acids: CASNMQGGYDEQFF.